Sequencing of this T cell receptor (beta chain) was carried out in a study of CD8+ T cells in alopecia areata. Study findings and constraints: Although TCR sharing was seen in mice, sharing across patients was less clear, possibly for HLA-related reasons.

RNA was extracted and reverse transcribed into cDNA as the sequencing template. Assay used: immunoSEQ multiplex PCR; TCRdb lists only in-frame clones, some missing. The sample contains 110,000 or so clones, 50% to 75% of which appear only once. Germline loops: CDR1 LGHNA, CDR2 YSLEER. The CDR3 sequence is 14 residues long. V was clipped by 0 bases and J by 1 base, with 5 bases between them. Treatment here: oral pan-JAK inhibitor, 5-10 mg twice daily. Lesional scalp punch biopsies and peripheral blood were collected from alopecia areata patients. On this clone itself: What it recognizes is unknown.

The origin of this receptor is a human donor with alopecia areata. Sequenced material: CD8+ T cells sorted from blood, taken at week 4, from a patient treated with tofacitinib. J is TRBJ2-3 and V is TRBV4-3; D call uncertain. Here the CDR3 DNA reads TGCGCCAGCAGCCAAGATCAGGGCACAGATACGCAGTATTTT. This gives the protein CASSQDQGTDTQYF.